What follows describes a single TCR beta chain. This clonotype was recorded many times. Its antigen remains unidentified. Nothing much larger sits one base from this clone, and base qualities are not available. Donors were roughly 40 systemically healthy Caucasian individuals from Russia aged about 6 to 100 years. Approximately 10 milliliters of peripheral blood were collected from each donor into EDTA-treated Vacutainer tubes. Ficoll-Paque density-gradient centrifugation was used to isolate PBMCs, with at least 6 million obtained per sample. Total RNA, at least 6 micrograms per sample, was extracted from PBMCs with Trizol reagent. Naive CD45RAhigh/CD27high T cell percentages were measured by flow cytometry on a PBMC aliquot from every donor. Library creation used 5' RACE. TCRdb lists the instrument as Illumina HiSeq 2500. The second PCR ran for about 6 to 11 cycles and used a J-beta primer mix along with a sample-barcoded 5' primer. A template-switch 5' adaptor carrying 12 random nucleotides introduced a unique molecular identifier onto each TCR beta cDNA molecule. At least 2.5 million CDR3-containing paired-end reads were obtained from each sample. The Mint cDNA synthesis kit, primed by a TRBC-specific oligonucleotide, was used to synthesize first-strand cDNA from all RNA. Following uracil-DNA glycosylase treatment, all cDNA underwent a first 18-cycle PCR with the universal primers M1SS and BC2_uni_R. Under the source paper's analysis protocol: Each sample was normalized by randomly selecting 1 million high-quality reads, each carrying a distinct molecular identifier. Instead of being binned into consensus sequences, reads with shared molecular identifiers were discarded. MiTCR, set to a Q25 quality threshold and the strictest error-elimination algorithm, was used for CDR3 identification, clonotype clustering and error correction. A nonparametric unseen species model with Euler transformation was used to estimate lower-bound total TCR beta diversity. TCRdb cleaned the public reads at Q25 with fastp, built clones with MiXCR and kept in-frame beta chains. CDR3 protein sequences are deduplicated, and each keeps its most common genes and DNA. The V and J calls, along with clone size, are taken from TCRdb and not from the paper's own processing. Counted in this sample were fewer than 2,000,000 distinct CDR3 sequences; around 35% of them appeared once. The ten largest account for approximately 10% of the sample.

The sample belongs to a study of blood T cells in healthy people across ages (dated by TCRdb to between 2014 and 2016). The study in broad terms: In model experiments, template switching captured about one uniquely barcoded TCR beta cDNA molecule for every two T cells. Using the same blood draw, the study looked at two additional independent replicas of 1 million unique cDNA reads for two donors, one aged 18 to 30 and the other aged 80 or older. The donors were divided into four age groups: young (average around 16 years), middle-aged (almost 40), aged (about 56) and long-lived (roughly 88). To avoid experimental bias, donors of different ages were randomly spread across the sequencing lanes. The study measured age-related changes in TCR beta repertoire diversity using deep sequencing normalized with unique cDNA molecular identifiers.

The research as a whole found: Estimates of total diversity based on one million sequenced T cells were regarded as lower bounds and as underestimates. Compared with the aged group, the long-lived group had more naive CD4+ T cells, fewer expanded clones and increased TCR diversity, suggesting age selection. Because the CMV infection status of the donors was unknown, age-related changes in expanded clonotypes may potentially have been confounded. Since profiling was done on bulk unsorted PBMCs, naive and antigen-experienced compartments could not be conclusively compared. As age increased, observed TCR beta diversity per million T cells dropped in a roughly linear way, and a significant reduction was already evident by age roughly 40. Observed TCR beta diversity correlated strongly with the percentage of naive T cells measured by flow cytometry.

From the germline V gene (reference sequence), CDR1 is MNHEY and CDR2 is SMNVEV. Reading from cysteine to phenylalanine, the CDR3 counts 15 amino acids. Only the CDR3 part of the read is kept: 45 bases, read in frame from the first base. Clipping removes 3 bases from V and 5 bases from J, with 4 as the unmatched junction base count. This receptor was taken from a woman aged 30 to 39 in good health. Sequencing was carried out using blood. The receptor chain draws on TRBV27 and TRBJ2-7; 13 junctional bases match TRBD2. The sequenced DNA: TGTGCCAGCAGTTTGGGGACTAGCGGGACCCACGAGCAGTACTTC. Its coded protein is CASSLGTSGTHEQYF.